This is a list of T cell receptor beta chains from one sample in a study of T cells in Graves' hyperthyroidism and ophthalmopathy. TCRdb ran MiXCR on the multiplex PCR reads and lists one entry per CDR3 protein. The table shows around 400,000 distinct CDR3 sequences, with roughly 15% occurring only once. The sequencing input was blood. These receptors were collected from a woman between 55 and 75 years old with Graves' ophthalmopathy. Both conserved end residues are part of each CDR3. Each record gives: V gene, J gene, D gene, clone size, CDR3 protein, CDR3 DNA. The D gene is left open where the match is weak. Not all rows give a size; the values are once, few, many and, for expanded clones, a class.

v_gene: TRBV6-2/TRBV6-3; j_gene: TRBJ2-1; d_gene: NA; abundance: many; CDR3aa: CASSFRDPSYNEQFF; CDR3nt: TGTGCCAGCAGTTTTCGGGACCCCTCCTACAATGAGCAGTTCTTC
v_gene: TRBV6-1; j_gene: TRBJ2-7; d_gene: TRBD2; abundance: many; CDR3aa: CAALPGRLSSGRVYEQYF; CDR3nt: TGTGCCGCATTACCAGGTCGACTTTCTAGCGGGAGGGTATACGAGCAGTACTTC
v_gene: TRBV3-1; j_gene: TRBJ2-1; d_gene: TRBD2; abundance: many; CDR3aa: CASSQDMAGLAYNEQFF; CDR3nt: TGTGCCAGCAGCCAAGATATGGCGGGACTAGCCTACAATGAGCAGTTCTTC
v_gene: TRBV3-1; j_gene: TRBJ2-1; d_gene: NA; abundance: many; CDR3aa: CASSQLGENEQFF; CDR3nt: TGTGCCAGCAGCCAACTAGGGGAAAATGAGCAGTTCTTC
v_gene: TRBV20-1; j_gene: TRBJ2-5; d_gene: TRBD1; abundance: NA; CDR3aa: CSASPGTVEETQYF; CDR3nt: TGCAGTGCTAGCCCCGGGACAGTGGAAGAGACCCAGTACTTC
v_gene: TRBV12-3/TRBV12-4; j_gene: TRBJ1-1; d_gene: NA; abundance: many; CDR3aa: CASSLPGGRAFF; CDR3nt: TGTGCCAGCAGTTTACCAGGCGGGCGGGCTTTCTTT
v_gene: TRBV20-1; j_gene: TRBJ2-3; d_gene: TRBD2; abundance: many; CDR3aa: CSAILAVGTDTQYF; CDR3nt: TGCAGTGCCATACTAGCGGTGGGCACAGATACGCAGTATTTT
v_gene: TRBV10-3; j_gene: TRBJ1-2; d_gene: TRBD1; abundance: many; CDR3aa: CAISEVQGGRQNYGYTF; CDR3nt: TGTGCCATCAGTGAAGTTCAGGGGGGGAGACAGAACTATGGCTACACCTTC
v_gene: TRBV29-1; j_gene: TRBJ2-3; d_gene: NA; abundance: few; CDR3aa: CSVEDADYSRADTQYF; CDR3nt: TGCAGCGTTGAAGATGCGGACTATTCCCGGGCAGATACGCAGTATTTT
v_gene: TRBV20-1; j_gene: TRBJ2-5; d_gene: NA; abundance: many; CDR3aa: CSARDLRGETQYF; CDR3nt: TGCAGTGCTAGAGATTTGCGTGGGGAGACCCAGTACTTC
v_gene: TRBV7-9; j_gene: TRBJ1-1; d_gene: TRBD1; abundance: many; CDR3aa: CASSFGTGVGTEAFF; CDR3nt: TGTGCCAGCAGCTTCGGGACAGGGGTAGGGACTGAAGCTTTCTTT
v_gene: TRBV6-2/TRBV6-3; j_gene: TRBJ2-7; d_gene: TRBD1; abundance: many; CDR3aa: CASRDRMDEQYF; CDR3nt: TGTGCCAGCAGGGACAGGATGGACGAGCAGTACTTC
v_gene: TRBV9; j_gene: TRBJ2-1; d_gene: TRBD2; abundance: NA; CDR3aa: CASSVDNGRSYNEQFF; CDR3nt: TGTGCCAGCAGCGTAGATAACGGGAGGTCCTACAATGAGCAGTTCTTC
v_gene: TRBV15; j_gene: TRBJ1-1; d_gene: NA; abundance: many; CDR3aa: CATSSSAANTEAFF; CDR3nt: TGTGCCACCTCATCCTCGGCAGCGAACACTGAAGCTTTCTTT
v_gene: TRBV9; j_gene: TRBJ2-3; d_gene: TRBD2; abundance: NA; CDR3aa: CASSVTSGGWTDTQYF; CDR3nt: TGTGCCAGCAGCGTAACTAGCGGGGGGTGGACAGATACGCAGTATTTT
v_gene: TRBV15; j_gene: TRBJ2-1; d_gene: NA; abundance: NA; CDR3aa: CATSRDRGARNEQFF; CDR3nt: TGTGCCACCAGCAGAGATCGGGGCGCGAGGAATGAGCAGTTCTTC
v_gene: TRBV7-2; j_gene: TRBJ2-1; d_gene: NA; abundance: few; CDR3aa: CASSLARTAQYNEQFF; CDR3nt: TGTGCCAGCAGCTTAGCCCGGACAGCTCAATACAATGAGCAGTTCTTC
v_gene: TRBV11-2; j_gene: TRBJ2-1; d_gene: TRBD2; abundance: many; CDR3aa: CASRLNSGRFGEQFF; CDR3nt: TGTGCCAGCAGATTAAATAGCGGGAGATTTGGTGAGCAGTTCTTC
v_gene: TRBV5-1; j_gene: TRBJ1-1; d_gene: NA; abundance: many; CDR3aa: CASSLIGENTEAFF; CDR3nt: TGCGCCAGCAGCTTGATAGGAGAGAACACTGAAGCTTTCTTT
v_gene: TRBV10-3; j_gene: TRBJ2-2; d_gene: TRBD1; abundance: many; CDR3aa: CAIRPGQGPSNTGELFF; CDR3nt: TGTGCCATCAGGCCGGGACAGGGTCCCTCTAACACCGGGGAGCTGTTTTTT
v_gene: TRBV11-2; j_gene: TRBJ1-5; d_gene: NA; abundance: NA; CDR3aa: CASSPRPGDSNQPQHF; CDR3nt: TGTGCCAGCAGCCCTCGCCCGGGGGATAGCAATCAGCCCCAGCATTTT
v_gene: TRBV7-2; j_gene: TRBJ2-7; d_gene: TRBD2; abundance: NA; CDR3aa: CASSLDPGLAGDEQYF; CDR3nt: TGTGCCAGCAGCTTAGATCCGGGACTAGCGGGAGACGAGCAGTACTTC
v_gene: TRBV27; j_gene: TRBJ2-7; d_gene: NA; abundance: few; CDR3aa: CASSLKSGEQYF; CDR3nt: TGTGCCAGCAGTTTAAAGTCGGGTGAGCAGTACTTC
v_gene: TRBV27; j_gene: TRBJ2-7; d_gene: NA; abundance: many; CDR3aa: CASSPTIGTIYEQYF; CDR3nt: TGTGCCAGCAGTCCCACCATCGGGACCATCTACGAGCAGTACTTC
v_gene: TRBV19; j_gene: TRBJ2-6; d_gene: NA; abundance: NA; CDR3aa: CASSIQRPGANVLTF; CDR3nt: TGTGCCAGTAGTATTCAGCGACCTGGGGCCAACGTCCTGACTTTC
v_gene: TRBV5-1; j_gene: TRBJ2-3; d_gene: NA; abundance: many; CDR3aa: CASSLEGSPVTQYF; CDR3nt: TGCGCCAGCAGCTTGGAAGGGTCTCCGGTTACGCAGTATTTT
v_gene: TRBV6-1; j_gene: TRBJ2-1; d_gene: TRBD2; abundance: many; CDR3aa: CASRSGGNNEQFF; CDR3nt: TGTGCCAGCAGGAGCGGGGGGAACAATGAGCAGTTCTTC
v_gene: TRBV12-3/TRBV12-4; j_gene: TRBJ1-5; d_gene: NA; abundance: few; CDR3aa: CASSPAGYGNQPQHF; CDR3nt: TGTGCCAGCAGCCCGGCGGGTTATGGCAATCAGCCCCAGCATTTT
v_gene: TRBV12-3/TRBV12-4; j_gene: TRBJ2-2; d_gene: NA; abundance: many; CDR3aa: CASTGQGGSGTGELFF; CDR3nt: TGTGCCAGCACCGGGCAAGGAGGGAGTGGCACCGGGGAGCTGTTTTTT
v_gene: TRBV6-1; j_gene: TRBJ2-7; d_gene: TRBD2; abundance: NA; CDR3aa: CASSTGTRSYEQYF; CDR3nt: TGTGCCAGCAGTACCGGGACTAGGTCCTACGAGCAGTACTTC
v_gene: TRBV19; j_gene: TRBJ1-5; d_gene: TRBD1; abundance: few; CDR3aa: CASRTTGGRQDQPQHF; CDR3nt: TGTGCCAGTAGGACTACAGGGGGGCGGCAAGACCAGCCCCAGCATTTT
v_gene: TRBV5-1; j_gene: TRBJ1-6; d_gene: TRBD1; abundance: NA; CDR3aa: CTSSLSGGHFNSPLHF; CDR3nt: TGCACCAGCAGCTTGTCAGGGGGACACTTTAATTCACCCCTCCACTTT
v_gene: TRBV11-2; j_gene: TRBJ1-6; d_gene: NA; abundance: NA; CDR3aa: CASSLEARTAPLHF; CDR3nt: TGTGCCAGCAGCTTAGAGGCTCGGACAGCACCCCTCCACTTT
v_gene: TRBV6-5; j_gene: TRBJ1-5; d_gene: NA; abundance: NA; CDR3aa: CASSYPQGGKDQPQHF; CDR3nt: TGTGCCAGCAGTTACCCCCAGGGAGGGAAGGATCAGCCCCAGCATTTT
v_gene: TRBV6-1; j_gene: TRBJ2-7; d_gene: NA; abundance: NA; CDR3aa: CASRRGGSYEQYF; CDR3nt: TGTGCCAGCAGGAGAGGGGGGTCCTACGAGCAGTACTTC
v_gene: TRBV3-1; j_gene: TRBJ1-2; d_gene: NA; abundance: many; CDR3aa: CASSAQAGIGGNYGYTF; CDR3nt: TGTGCCAGCAGCGCGCAAGCTGGAATAGGAGGGAACTATGGCTACACCTTC
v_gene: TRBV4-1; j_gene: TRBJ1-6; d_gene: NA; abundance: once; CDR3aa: CASSQDLNRTQGSSYNSPLHF; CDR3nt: TGCGCCAGCAGCCAAGATCTGAATCGGACACAGGGAAGCTCCTATAATTCACCCCTCCACTTT
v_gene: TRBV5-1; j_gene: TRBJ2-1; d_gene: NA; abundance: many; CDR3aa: CASSPQDSFYNEQFF; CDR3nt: TGCGCCAGCAGCCCTCAGGATAGTTTCTACAATGAGCAGTTCTTC
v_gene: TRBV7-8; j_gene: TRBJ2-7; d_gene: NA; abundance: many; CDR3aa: CASTKTGEQYF; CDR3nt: TGTGCCAGCACCAAAACGGGGGAGCAGTACTTC
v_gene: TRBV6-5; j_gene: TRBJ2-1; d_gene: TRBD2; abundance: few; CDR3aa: CASSWGTSGVYNEQFF; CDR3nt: TGTGCCAGCAGTTGGGGGACTAGCGGGGTCTACAATGAGCAGTTCTTC
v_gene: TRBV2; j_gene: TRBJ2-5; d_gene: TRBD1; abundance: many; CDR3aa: CASSRDREETQYF; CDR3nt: TGTGCCAGCAGCCGGGACAGGGAGGAGACCCAGTACTTC
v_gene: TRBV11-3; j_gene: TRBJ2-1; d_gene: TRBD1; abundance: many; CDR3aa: CASSPRQGPTHNEQFF; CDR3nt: TGTGCCAGCAGCCCCCGACAGGGCCCTACCCACAATGAGCAGTTCTTC
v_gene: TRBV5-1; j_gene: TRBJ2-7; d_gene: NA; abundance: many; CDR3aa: CASSLAATESLREQYF; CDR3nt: TGCGCCAGCAGCTTGGCGGCGACGGAATCCCTTCGGGAGCAGTACTTC
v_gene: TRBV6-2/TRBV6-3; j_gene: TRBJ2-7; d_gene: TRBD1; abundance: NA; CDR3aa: CASSDGQGISYEQYF; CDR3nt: TGTGCCAGCAGTGACGGACAGGGAATTTCCTACGAGCAGTACTTC
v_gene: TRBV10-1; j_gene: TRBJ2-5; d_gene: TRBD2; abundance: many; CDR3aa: CASSESTSGRQETQYF; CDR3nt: TGCGCCAGCAGTGAGTCGACTAGCGGGAGGCAGGAGACCCAGTACTTC
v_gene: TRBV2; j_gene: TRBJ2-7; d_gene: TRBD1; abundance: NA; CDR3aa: CARRDRDSYEQYF; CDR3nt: TGTGCCAGGAGGGACAGGGACTCCTACGAGCAGTACTTC
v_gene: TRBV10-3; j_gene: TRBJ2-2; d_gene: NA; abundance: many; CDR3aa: CAISEWEITGELFF; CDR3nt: TGTGCCATCAGTGAGTGGGAGATTACCGGGGAGCTGTTTTTT
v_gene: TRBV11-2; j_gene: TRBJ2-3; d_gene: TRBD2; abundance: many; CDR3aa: CASNQRESSTDTQYF; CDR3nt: TGTGCCAGCAACCAGCGGGAGAGTAGCACAGATACGCAGTATTTT
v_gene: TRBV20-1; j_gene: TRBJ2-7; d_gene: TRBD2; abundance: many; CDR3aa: CSARGVGGDTSSYEQYF; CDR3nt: TGCAGTGCTAGAGGGGTGGGGGGGGATACGAGTTCCTACGAGCAGTACTTC
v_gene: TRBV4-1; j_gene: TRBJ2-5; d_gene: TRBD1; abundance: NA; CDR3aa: CASSQADREWETQYF; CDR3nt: TGCGCCAGCAGCCAAGCGGACAGGGAATGGGAGACCCAGTACTTC
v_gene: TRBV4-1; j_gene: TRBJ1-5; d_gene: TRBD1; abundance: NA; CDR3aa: CASSRRTGDDSNQPQHF; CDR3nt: TGCGCCAGCAGCCGGAGGACAGGAGATGATAGCAATCAGCCCCAGCATTTT
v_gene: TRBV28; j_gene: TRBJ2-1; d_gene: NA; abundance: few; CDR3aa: CASSLPQARNEQFF; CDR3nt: TGTGCCAGCAGTCTCCCTCAGGCCCGCAATGAGCAGTTCTTC
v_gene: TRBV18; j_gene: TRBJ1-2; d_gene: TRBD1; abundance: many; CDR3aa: CASSPPPGQGRNYGYTF; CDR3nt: TGTGCCAGCTCACCACCTCCGGGACAGGGGAGGAACTATGGCTACACCTTC